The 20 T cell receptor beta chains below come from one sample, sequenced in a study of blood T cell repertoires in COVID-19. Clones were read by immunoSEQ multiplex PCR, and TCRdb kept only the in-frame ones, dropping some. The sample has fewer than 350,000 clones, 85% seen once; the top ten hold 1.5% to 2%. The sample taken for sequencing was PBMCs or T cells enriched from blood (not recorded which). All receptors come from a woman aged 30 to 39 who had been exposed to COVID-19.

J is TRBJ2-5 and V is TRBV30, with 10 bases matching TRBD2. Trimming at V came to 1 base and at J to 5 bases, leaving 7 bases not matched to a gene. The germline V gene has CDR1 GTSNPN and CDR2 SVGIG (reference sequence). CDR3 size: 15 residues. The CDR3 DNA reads TGTGCCTGGAGTGGGCCGGGACTAGCGAGGGAGACCCAGTACTTC. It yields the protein CAWSGPGLARETQYF.

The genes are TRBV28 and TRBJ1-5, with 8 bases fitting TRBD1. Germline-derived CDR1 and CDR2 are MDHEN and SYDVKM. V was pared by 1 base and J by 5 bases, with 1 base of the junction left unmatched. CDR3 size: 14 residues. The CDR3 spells CASSLSQGDQPQHF. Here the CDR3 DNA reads TGTGCCAGCAGTTTATCACAGGGGGATCAGCCCCAGCATTTT.

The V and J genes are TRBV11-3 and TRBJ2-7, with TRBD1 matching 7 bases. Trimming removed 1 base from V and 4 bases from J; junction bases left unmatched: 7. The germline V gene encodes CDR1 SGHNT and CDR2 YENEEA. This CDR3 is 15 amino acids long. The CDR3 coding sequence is TGTGCCAGCAGCTTAGGGGTGACAGGGCTGTACGAGCAGTACTTC. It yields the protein CASSLGVTGLYEQYF.

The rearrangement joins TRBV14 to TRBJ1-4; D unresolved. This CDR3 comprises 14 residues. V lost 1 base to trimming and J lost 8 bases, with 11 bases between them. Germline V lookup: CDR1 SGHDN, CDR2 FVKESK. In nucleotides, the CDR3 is TGTGCCAGCAGCCAAGTTGGAGGTTCGGAAAAACTGTTTTTT. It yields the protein CASSQVGGSEKLFF.

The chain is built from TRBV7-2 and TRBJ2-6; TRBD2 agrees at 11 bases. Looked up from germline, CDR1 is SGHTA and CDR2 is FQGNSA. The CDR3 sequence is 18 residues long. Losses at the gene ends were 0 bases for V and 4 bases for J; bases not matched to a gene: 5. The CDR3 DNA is TGTGCCAGCAGCTTAGCTGCTAGCGGGGGGACAGGGGCCAACGTCCTGACTTTC. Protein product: CASSLAASGGTGANVLTF.

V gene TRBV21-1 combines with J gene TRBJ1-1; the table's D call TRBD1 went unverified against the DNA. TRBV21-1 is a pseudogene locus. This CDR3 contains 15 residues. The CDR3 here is CASSTPKGASTEAFF. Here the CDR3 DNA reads TGTGCCAGCAGCACCCCTAAGGGGGCCAGCACTGAAGCTTTCTTT.

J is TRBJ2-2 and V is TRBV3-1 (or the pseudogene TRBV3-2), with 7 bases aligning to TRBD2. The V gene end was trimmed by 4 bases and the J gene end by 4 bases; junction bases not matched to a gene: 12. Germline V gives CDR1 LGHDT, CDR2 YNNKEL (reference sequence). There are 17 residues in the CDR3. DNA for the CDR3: TGTGCCAGCAGCCCCTGGGAGGGGCGAACTCGCACCGGGGAGCTGTTTTTT. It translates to CASSPWEGRTRTGELFF.

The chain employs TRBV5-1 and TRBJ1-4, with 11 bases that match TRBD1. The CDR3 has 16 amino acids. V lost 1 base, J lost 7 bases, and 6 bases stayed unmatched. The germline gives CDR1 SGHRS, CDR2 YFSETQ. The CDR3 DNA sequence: TGCGCCAGCAGCTTGAGAGGACAGGGGGCGAGTGAAAAACTGTTTTTT. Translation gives CASSLRGQGASEKLFF.

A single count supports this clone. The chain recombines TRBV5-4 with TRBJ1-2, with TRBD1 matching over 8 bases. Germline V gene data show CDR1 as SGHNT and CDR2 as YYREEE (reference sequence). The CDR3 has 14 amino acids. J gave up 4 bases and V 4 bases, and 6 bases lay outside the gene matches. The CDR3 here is CASSPLQGVYGYTF. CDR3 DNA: TGTGCCAGCAGCCCCTTACAGGGGGTCTATGGCTACACCTTC.

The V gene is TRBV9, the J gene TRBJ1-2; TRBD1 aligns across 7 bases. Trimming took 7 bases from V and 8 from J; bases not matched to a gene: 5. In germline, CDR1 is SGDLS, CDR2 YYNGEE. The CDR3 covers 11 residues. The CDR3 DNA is TGTGCCAGCGTAGGGGGCTGGGGCTACACCTTC. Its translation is CASVGGWGYTF.

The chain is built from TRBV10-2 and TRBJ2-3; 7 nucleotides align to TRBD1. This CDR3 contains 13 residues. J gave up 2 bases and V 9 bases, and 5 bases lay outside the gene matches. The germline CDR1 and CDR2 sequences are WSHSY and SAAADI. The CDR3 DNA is TGCGCCAGTACAGGGGAAATCACAGATACGCAGTATTTT. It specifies CASTGEITDTQYF.

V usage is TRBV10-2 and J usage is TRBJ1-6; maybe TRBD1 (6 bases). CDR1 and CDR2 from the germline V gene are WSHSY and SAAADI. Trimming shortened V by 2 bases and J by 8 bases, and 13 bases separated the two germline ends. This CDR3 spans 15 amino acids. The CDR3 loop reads CASSEREGVDSPLHF. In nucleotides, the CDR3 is TGCGCCAGCAGTGAGAGGGAGGGGGTGGATTCACCCCTCCACTTT.

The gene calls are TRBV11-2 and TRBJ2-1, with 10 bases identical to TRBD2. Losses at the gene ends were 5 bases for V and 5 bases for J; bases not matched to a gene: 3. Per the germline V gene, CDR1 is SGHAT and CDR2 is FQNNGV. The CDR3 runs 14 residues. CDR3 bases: TGTGCCAGCAGCCAAAGCGGGGGGGACAATGAGCAGTTCTTC. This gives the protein CASSQSGGDNEQFF.

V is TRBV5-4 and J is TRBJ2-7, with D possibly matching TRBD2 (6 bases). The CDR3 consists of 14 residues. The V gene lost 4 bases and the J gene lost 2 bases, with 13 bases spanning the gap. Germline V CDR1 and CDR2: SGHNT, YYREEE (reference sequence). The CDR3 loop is CASSPGGGTYEQYF. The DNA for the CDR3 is TGTGCCAGCAGCCCCGGGGGTGGCACCTACGAGCAGTACTTC.

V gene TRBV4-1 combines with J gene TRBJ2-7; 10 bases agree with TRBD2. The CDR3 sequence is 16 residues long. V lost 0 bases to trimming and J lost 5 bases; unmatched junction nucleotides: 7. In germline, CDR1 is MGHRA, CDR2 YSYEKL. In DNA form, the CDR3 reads TGCGCCAGCAGCCAAGAACTAGCGGGAACTTTCGACGAGCAGTACTTC. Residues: CASSQELAGTFDEQYF.

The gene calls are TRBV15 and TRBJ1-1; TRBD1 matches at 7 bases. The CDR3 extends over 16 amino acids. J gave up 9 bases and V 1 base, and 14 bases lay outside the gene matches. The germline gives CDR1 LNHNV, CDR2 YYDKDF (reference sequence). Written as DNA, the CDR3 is TGTGCCACCAGCAGAGCGAACGACCCGACAGGGTTTAAAGCTTTCTTT. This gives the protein CATSRANDPTGFKAFF.

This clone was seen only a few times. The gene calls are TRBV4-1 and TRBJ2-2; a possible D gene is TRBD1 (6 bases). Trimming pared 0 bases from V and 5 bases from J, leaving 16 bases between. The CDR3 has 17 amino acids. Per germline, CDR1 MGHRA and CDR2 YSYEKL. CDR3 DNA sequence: TGCGCCAGCAGCCAAGATCCCGGGACAAAATATACCGGGGAGCTGTTTTTT. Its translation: CASSQDPGTKYTGELFF.

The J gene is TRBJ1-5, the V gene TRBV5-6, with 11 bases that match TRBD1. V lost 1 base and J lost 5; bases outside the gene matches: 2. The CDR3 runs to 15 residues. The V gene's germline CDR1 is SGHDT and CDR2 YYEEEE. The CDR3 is CASSLTGQGDQPQHF. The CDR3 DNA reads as TGTGCCAGCAGCTTGACGGGACAGGGGGATCAGCCCCAGCATTTT.

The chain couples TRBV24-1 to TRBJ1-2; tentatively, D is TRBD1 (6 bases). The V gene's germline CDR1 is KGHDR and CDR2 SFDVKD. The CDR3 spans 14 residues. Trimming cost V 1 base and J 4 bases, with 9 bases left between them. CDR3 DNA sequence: TGTGCCACCAGTGATTTTTCACAGGGCTATGGCTACACCTTC. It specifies CATSDFSQGYGYTF.

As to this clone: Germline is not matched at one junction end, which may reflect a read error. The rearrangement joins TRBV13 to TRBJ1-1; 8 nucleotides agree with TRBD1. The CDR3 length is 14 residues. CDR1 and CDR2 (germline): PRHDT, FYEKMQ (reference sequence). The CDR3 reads CASSLGQGGTEAFF. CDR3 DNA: TGTGCCAGCAGCCTAGGACAGGGTGGCACTGAAGCTTTCTTT. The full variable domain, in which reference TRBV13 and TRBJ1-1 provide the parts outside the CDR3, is AAGVIQSPRHLIKEKRETATLKCYPIPRHDTVYWYQQGPGQDPQFLISFYEKMQSDKGSIPDRFSAQQFSDYHSELNMSSLELGDSALYFCASSLGQGGTEAFFGQGTRLTVV.